The 21 T cell receptor beta chains below come from one sample, sequenced in a study of T cell responses to AZD1222 COVID-19 vaccine. Clones were read by immunoSEQ multiplex PCR, and TCRdb kept only the in-frame ones, dropping some. Among fewer than 120,000 clones listed, approximately 94% were seen once. The material sequenced was peripheral blood, taken 28 days after the second AZD1222 dose. These receptors were taken from an adult who received the AZD1222 COVID-19 vaccine.

CDR3: CASRAQGEAFF. The CDR3 coding sequence is TGTGCCAGCAGGGCCCAGGGGGAAGCTTTCTTT. This sequence joins TRBV28 and TRBJ1-1, with D maybe TRBD1 (6 bases). Germline V gene sequence: CDR1 MDHEN, CDR2 SYDVKM. CDR3 length: 11 residues. V was trimmed by 6 bases and J by 8 bases, leaving 10 bases between them.

The chain recombines TRBV18 with TRBJ1-1; D unclear. Per germline, CDR1 KGHSH and CDR2 LQKENI. Trimming removed 6 bases at V and 1 base at J, with 18 bases between. CDR3 length: 16 residues. As DNA, the CDR3 is TGTGCCAGCTCGCCTCGGTTAATCCTGGAGAACACTGAAGCTTTCTTT. This codes for CASSPRLILENTEAFF.

The gene calls are TRBV10-1 and TRBJ2-1; D is ambiguous. The V gene's germline CDR1 is WNHNN and CDR2 SYGVQD (reference sequence). The CDR3 extends over 15 amino acids. Deletions cut 2 bases from V and 5 bases from J, with 13 bases between. The CDR3 here is CASSENILGDNEQFF. DNA for the CDR3: TGCGCCAGCAGTGAGAATATCCTCGGCGACAATGAGCAGTTCTTC.

The chain is built from TRBV21-1 and TRBJ1-6. TRBV21-1 is a recognized pseudogene. This CDR3 is 18 amino acids long. The CDR3: CASSPCGGIQSYNSPLHF. Written as DNA, the CDR3 is TGTGCCAGCAGCCCTTGCGGGGGGATCCAGTCCTATAATTCACCCCTCCACTTT.

The rearrangement links TRBV6-2 or TRBV6-3 to TRBJ2-3; tentative D call: TRBD1 (6 bases). V shed 4 bases and J shed 4 bases, with 12 bases lying between them. Germline assignment: CDR1 MNHEY and CDR2 SVGEGT. The length of the CDR3 is 14 residues. CDR3 in DNA: TGTGCCAGCAGTTTACAGGGTTACGCAGATACGCAGTATTTT. As protein: CASSLQGYADTQYF.

The chain joins TRBV19 to TRBJ1-5; D is undetermined. This CDR3 has 15 residues. V was pared by 7 bases and J by 2 bases, with 15 bases between. In germline, CDR1 is LNHDA, CDR2 SQIVND (reference sequence). CDR3 amino acids: CASTLGQAGNQPQHF. CDR3 DNA: TGTGCCAGTACCCTAGGGCAGGCCGGCAATCAGCCCCAGCATTTT.

This clone came up once. The CDR3 protein is CSVEESEQYF. The CDR3 coding sequence is TGCAGCGTTGAAGAGTCCGAGCAGTACTTC. The chain couples TRBV29-1 to TRBJ2-7; no definite D call. The CDR3 sequence is 10 residues long. Germline loops: CDR1 SQVTM, CDR2 ANQGSEA. V was pared by 0 bases and J by 6 bases, with 3 bases between.

V is TRBV20-1 and J is TRBJ1-1, with D unclear. Per germline, CDR1 DFQATT and CDR2 SNEGSKA (reference sequence). The CDR3 has 11 residues. The CDR3 coding sequence is TGCATTCCTATCTCTAACACTGAAGCTTTCTTT. Its translation: CIPISNTEAFF.

The chain is built from TRBV6-4 and TRBJ2-3, with D unclear. CDR3 size: 13 residues. Trimming stripped 3 bases from V and 1 base from J, with 5 bases between. Germline CDR1 reads MRHNA; CDR2 reads SNTAGT. The CDR3 spells CASSEVGTDTQYF. As DNA, the CDR3 is TGTGCCAGCAGTGAAGTGGGCACAGATACGCAGTATTTT.

The genes are TRBV6-5 and TRBJ1-2; D unresolved. V lost 6 bases to trimming and J lost 0 bases, with 14 bases between them. This CDR3 comprises 15 residues. Germline V gene sequence: CDR1 MNHEY, CDR2 SVGAGI. The CDR3 protein is CASRLYSQPNYGYTF. In DNA, the CDR3 is TGTGCCAGCAGACTCTATAGCCAGCCTAACTATGGCTACACCTTC.

This clone was found once. The chain combines TRBV7-2 with TRBJ2-7; D may be TRBD1 or TRBD2 (5 bases each). Germline values: CDR1 SGHTA, CDR2 FQGNSA. Between the trimmed V and J ends, which lost 4 bases and 0 bases, there was a span of 16 bases. The CDR3 loop spans 16 amino acids. The CDR3 DNA reads TGTGCCAGCAGCTCCCAGGGAGTAGTTTTCTCCTACGAGCAGTACTTC. Translation gives CASSSQGVVFSYEQYF.

The rearrangement links TRBV5-1 to TRBJ2-2; D uncertain. The CDR3 has 15 residues. V dropped 0 bases and J dropped 3 bases, with 9 bases sitting between them. Germline CDR1 is SGHRS and CDR2 is YFSETQ. CDR3 nucleotide sequence: TGCGCCAGCAGCTTGGCCGTCTTGGACACCGGGGAGCTGTTTTTT. This encodes CASSLAVLDTGELFF. The full variable domain, with the rest looked up from reference TRBV5-1 and TRBJ2-2, is KAGVTQTPRYLIKTRGQQVTLSCSPISGHRSVSWYQQTPGQGLQFLFEYFSETQRNKGNFPGRFSGRQFSNSRSEMNVSTLELGDSALYLCASSLAVLDTGELFFGEGSRLTVL.

The rearrangement uses TRBV13 and TRBJ1-5; D gene uncertain. The V end was cut by 2 bases, the J end by 1 base, with 6 bases between. Per the germline V gene, CDR1 is PRHDT and CDR2 is FYEKMQ (reference sequence). This CDR3 is built from 14 residues. As DNA, the CDR3 is TGTGCCAGCAGCTTAAGTGCGAGCAATCAGCCCCAGCATTTT. This translates into CASSLSASNQPQHF. The full variable domain, completed using reference TRBV13 and TRBJ1-5, is AAGVIQSPRHLIKEKRETATLKCYPIPRHDTVYWYQQGPGQDPQFLISFYEKMQSDKGSIPDRFSAQQFSDYHSELNMSSLELGDSALYFCASSLSASNQPQHFGDGTRLSIL.

The chain combines TRBV3-1 (or the pseudogene TRBV3-2) with TRBJ2-7; 7 nucleotides match TRBD2. Germline CDR1 reads LGHDT; CDR2 reads YNNKEL (reference sequence). The CDR3 contains 17 residues. Germline trimming cut 0 bases from V and 7 bases from J; bases unmatched to any gene: 15. The CDR3 DNA follows: TGTGCCAGCAGCCAAGATATACGGGGCGGGGGAGCAGAGGAGCAGTACTTC. Translation: CASSQDIRGGGAEEQYF.

V and J are TRBV14 and TRBJ1-4; the D is unclear. With 5 bases removed from V and 4 bases from J, the gap between germline ends came to 14 bases. Germline loops: CDR1 SGHDN, CDR2 FVKESK. The CDR3 is 15 amino acids. The CDR3 region has the DNA TGTGCCAGCAGCTTGGTCCTCGGGCTTAATGAAAAACTGTTTTTT. It specifies CASSLVLGLNEKLFF.

This chain connects TRBV11-3 to TRBJ2-1, with TRBD2 matching 9 bases. The CDR3 is 17 amino acids. Per the germline V gene, CDR1 is SGHNT and CDR2 is YENEEA. Losses at the gene ends were 5 bases for V and 2 bases for J; bases not matched to a gene: 10. This CDR3 reads CASSLRKRGVPYNEQFF. The CDR3 nucleotides are TGTGCCAGCAGCCTACGGAAGCGGGGGGTCCCCTACAATGAGCAGTTCTTC.

The rearrangement joins TRBV4-1 to TRBJ1-1, with D uncertain. Germline loops: CDR1 MGHRA, CDR2 YSYEKL. The CDR3 spans 15 residues. Trimming pared 1 base from V and 0 bases from J, leaving 9 bases between. The CDR3 is CASSQGPLVNTEAFF. In DNA form, the CDR3 reads TGCGCCAGCAGCCAAGGACCCTTGGTGAACACTGAAGCTTTCTTT.

The chain combines TRBV24-1 with TRBJ1-4; D might be TRBD1 (5 bases). This CDR3 comprises 16 residues. V was trimmed by 3 bases and J by 8 bases, leaving 18 bases between them. Germline CDR1 KGHDR, CDR2 SFDVKD. The CDR3 protein is CATSDQVTGIEEKLFF. DNA for the CDR3: TGTGCCACCAGTGATCAGGTAACAGGTATAGAAGAAAAACTGTTTTTT.

J is TRBJ1-6 and V is TRBV3-1 (or the pseudogene TRBV3-2), with TRBD1 as a possible D gene (6 bases). V shed 4 bases and J shed 10 bases, with 17 bases lying between them. CDR3 length: 15 amino acids. The germline CDR1 and CDR2 sequences are LGHDT and YNNKEL (reference sequence). CDR3 DNA: TGTGCCAGCAGCCCTTCCCTACAGGGAGGCTCACCCCTCCACTTT. It is translated as CASSPSLQGGSPLHF.

The chain joins TRBV7-9 to TRBJ2-7; D not resolved. This CDR3 region has 13 residues. V dropped 5 bases and J dropped 2 bases, with 10 bases sitting between them. Germline V gene lookup returns CDR1 SEHNR and CDR2 FQNEAQ (reference sequence). CDR3 nucleotide sequence: TGTGCCAGCAGCCCCCAGAGCGCCTACGAGCAGTACTTC. This codes for CASSPQSAYEQYF.

The chain is built from TRBV6-4 and TRBJ1-1; no clear D gene. V was cut by 7 bases and J by 1 base, with 16 bases left in between. The germline CDR1 and CDR2 sequences are MRHNA and SNTAGT. The CDR3 runs to 15 residues. The CDR3 region is CASTMTEGGNTEAFF. The CDR3 region has the DNA TGTGCCAGCACCATGACGGAGGGCGGGAACACTGAAGCTTTCTTT.